The 8 T cell receptor beta chains below all came from one sample that was sequenced in a study of T cells in Graves' hyperthyroidism and ophthalmopathy. Using RNA transcripts as the source, TCR beta CDR3 regions were amplified. Researchers ran a first-round RT-PCR on the TCR CDR3 using the HTBI primer set. TCRdb used MiXCR to reprocess the multiplex PCR reads, holding one entry per CDR3 protein. Of around 250,000 distinct CDR3 sequences listed, around 26% are singletons. What was sequenced was blood. The receptors derive from a woman aged 40 to 50 with Graves' ophthalmopathy.

This clonotype was counted at least ten times. The J gene is TRBJ2-7, the V gene TRBV4-1; either TRBD1 or TRBD2 may supply D (6 bases each). The germline CDR1 and CDR2 sequences are MGHRA and YSYEKL. The CDR3 sequence is 15 residues long. V was cut by 4 bases and J by 2 bases, with 15 bases left in between. CDR3 sequence reads: CASSPQPRGAYEQYF. DNA for the CDR3: TGCGCCAGCAGCCCTCAACCGAGGGGGGCCTACGAGCAGTACTTC.

The chain couples TRBV6-2 or TRBV6-3 to TRBJ1-1; no clear D gene. Trimming shortened V by 5 bases and J by 4 bases, and 14 bases separated the two germline ends. Germline lookup yields CDR1 MNHEY and CDR2 SVGEGT. The length of the CDR3 is 14 residues. CDR3 loop: CASSRFAFGTEAFF. CDR3 DNA: TGTGCCAGCAGTCGATTTGCTTTTGGCACTGAAGCTTTCTTT.

This clonotype was detected ten times or more. The chain recombines TRBV6-1 with TRBJ1-1, with D unresolved. Per the germline V gene, CDR1 is MNHNS and CDR2 is SASEGT. V gave up 6 bases and J gave up 0 bases, with 17 bases separating them. This CDR3 has 16 amino acids. The CDR3 sequence: CASSLVGLAMNTEAFF. The DNA of the CDR3 is TGTGCCAGCAGCCTTGTGGGGTTGGCCATGAACACTGAAGCTTTCTTT.

This clonotype has ten or more counts. The V call is TRBV6-1, the J call TRBJ2-5, with 8 bases lining up with TRBD1. Trimming removed 4 bases from V and 6 bases from J; junction bases left unmatched: 7. Germline-derived CDR1 and CDR2 are MNHNS and SASEGT. The CDR3 is 14 amino acids. CDR3 in amino acids: CASSGHDRGQTQYF. The CDR3 DNA reads TGTGCCAGCAGTGGACACGACAGGGGACAGACCCAGTACTTC.

This clonotype came up many times. The J gene is TRBJ2-2, the V gene TRBV20-1; 10 nucleotides match TRBD2. Germline V gene data show CDR1 as DFQATT and CDR2 as SNEGSKA (reference sequence). CDR3 size: 16 residues. V lost 3 bases to trimming and J lost 4 bases; unmatched junction nucleotides: 8. The CDR3 loop is CSASSAGGRGTGELFF. Written as DNA, the CDR3 is TGCAGTGCTAGTTCAGCGGGAGGGCGTGGCACCGGGGAGCTGTTTTTT.

This clonotype was recorded at least ten times. The chain is built from TRBV2 and TRBJ2-5, with 9 bases aligning to TRBD2. This CDR3 spans 14 amino acids. CDR1 is SNHLY and CDR2 is FYNNEI in the germline V gene. V lost 6 bases, J lost 5 bases, and 7 bases stayed unmatched. CDR3 residues: CASRPGLASETQYF. DNA for the CDR3: TGTGCCAGCAGACCGGGACTAGCTAGTGAGACCCAGTACTTC.

V gene TRBV6-1 combines with J gene TRBJ1-1, with unresolved D. Trimming removed 3 bases at V and 11 bases at J, with 16 bases between. Germline CDR1 and CDR2: MNHNS and SASEGT. The CDR3 has 13 amino acids. DNA of the CDR3: TGTGCCAGCAGTGACTTTTACCAAAACGAGGCTTTCTTT. Its protein product is CASSDFYQNEAFF.

This clonotype was observed many times. In DNA form, the CDR3 reads TGTGCCAGCAGCTCCGGGGACGGACTAGCGGGAGGGCCGGTCGGGGAGCTGTTTTTT. Translated: CASSSGDGLAGGPVGELFF. The chain joins TRBV11-1 to TRBJ2-2, with 15 bases fitting TRBD2. Germline trimming cut 4 bases from V and 7 bases from J; bases unmatched to any gene: 13. The CDR3 extends over 19 amino acids. Germline-derived CDR1 and CDR2 are SGHAT and FQDESV (reference sequence).